This T cell receptor (beta chain) was found in a study of radiotherapy plus CTLA-4 blockade in lung cancer. CDR1 is MDHEN, CDR2 SYDVKM, per germline. The CDR3 sequence is 15 residues long. V dropped 7 bases and J dropped 3 bases, with 18 bases sitting between them. TCRdb keeps only in-frame clones here, not all; method: immunoSEQ multiplex PCR. The top ten clones hold less than 20% of a sample with roughly 51,000 clones, roughly 90% of them seen once. Sequences were derived from peripheral blood, sampled from a patient treated with radiotherapy plus ipilimumab. This receptor was identified in a human donor with non-small cell lung cancer that progressed on radiotherapy plus ipilimumab. Some clones in this sample may be carry-over from other donors' samples. The chain uses TRBV28 and TRBJ1-1, with unresolved D. The CDR3 is CASIPRTSRDTEAFF. The CDR3 coding sequence is TGTGCCAGCATCCCTCGGACTTCGCGGGACACTGAAGCTTTCTTT.